These T cell receptor beta chains were read from a single sample in a study of CD8 T cells in ankylosing spondylitis. TCRdb used MiXCR to reprocess the 5' RACE reads, holding one entry per CDR3 protein. Here the sample spans about 700,000 distinct CDR3 sequences, roughly 20% being singletons. Sequenced sample: blood, either unsorted or a sorted T cell fraction (not recorded which). Receptor source: a male donor with ankylosing spondylitis. Both conserved end residues are part of each CDR3. D genes are given only for firm matches. Size values are once, few and many counts, or a class for expanded clones, and some rows have none.

cdr3_aa,cdr3_nt,v_call,d_call,j_call,clone_size
CASSYNFPTNMAVSYEQYF,TGTGCCAGCAGTTACAACTTCCCTACAAACATGGCCGTCTCCTACGAGCAGTACTTC,TRBV6-5,-,TRBJ2-7,-
CASSHSDTPEAFF,TGTGCCAGCAGCCATTCGGACACGCCTGAAGCTTTCTTT,TRBV6-6,-,TRBJ1-1,-
CASTFSGSSYEQYF,TGTGCCAGCACCTTTAGCGGGAGCTCCTACGAGCAGTACTTC,TRBV5-6,TRBD2,TRBJ2-7,-
CASRLDRDEAFF,TGTGCCAGCAGGCTGGACAGGGATGAAGCTTTCTTT,TRBV11-2,TRBD1,TRBJ1-1,-
CSVEFLAGEHNEQFF,TGCAGCGTTGAATTTCTGGCGGGAGAGCACAATGAGCAGTTCTTC,TRBV29-1,TRBD2,TRBJ2-1,-
CSGGGGTDTQYF,TGCAGTGGAGGGGGGGGGACAGATACGCAGTATTTT,TRBV20-1,-,TRBJ2-3,few
CASSEGGHYGYTF,TGCGCCAGCAGTGAGGGAGGGCACTATGGCTACACCTTC,TRBV5-1,-,TRBJ1-2,few
CASSQGAGGGSYEQYF,TGTGCCAGCAGCCAAGGAGCAGGGGGCGGCTCCTACGAGCAGTACTTC,TRBV14,TRBD1,TRBJ2-7,few
CASMWIKETQYF,TGTGCCAGCATGTGGATTAAAGAGACCCAGTACTTC,TRBV2,-,TRBJ2-5,few
CASSLEWPASSYEQYF,TGCGCCAGCAGCTTGGAGTGGCCCGCTAGCTCCTACGAGCAGTACTTC,TRBV5-1,-,TRBJ2-7,-
CASSQDYTGPNSPLHF,TGCGCCAGCAGCCAAGATTATACGGGACCAAATTCACCCCTCCACTTT,TRBV4-1,-,TRBJ1-6,few
CASSLAAPGVGQPQHF,TGCGCCAGCAGCTTGGCCGCGCCGGGGGTCGGACAGCCCCAGCATTTT,TRBV5-1,-,TRBJ1-5,few
CASSFSDNQPQHF,TGTGCCAGCAGCTTTTCCGACAATCAGCCCCAGCATTTT,TRBV11-2,-,TRBJ1-5,few
CASSGGLYQPQHF,TGTGCCAGCAGTGGTGGTCTCTATCAGCCCCAGCATTTT,TRBV6-1,-,TRBJ1-5,-
CSAPPLAGGWETQYF,TGCAGTGCCCCCCCTCTAGCGGGAGGTTGGGAGACCCAGTACTTC,TRBV20-1,TRBD2,TRBJ2-5,few
CASSPFPRLVYDEQFF,TGTGCCAGCAGCCCCTTCCCCCGGCTAGTTTATGATGAGCAGTTCTTC,TRBV14,-,TRBJ2-1,few
CASSSDLRPSYEQYF,TGTGCCAGCAGCTCCGACCTCCGTCCGAGTTACGAGCAGTACTTC,TRBV7-2,-,TRBJ2-7,once
CASSWGDRESGNTIYF,TGCGCCAGCAGCTGGGGGGACAGGGAATCTGGAAACACCATATATTTT,TRBV5-1,TRBD1,TRBJ1-3,-
CASSLPGQGRGYTF,TGTGCCAGCAGCCTACCGGGACAGGGGCGAGGCTACACCTTC,TRBV7-2,TRBD1,TRBJ1-2,few
CASPPSNTIYF,TGTGCCAGCCCTCCTAGCAACACCATATATTTT,TRBV21-1,-,TRBJ1-3,few
CASSLGIHIETQYF,TGTGCCAGCAGCTTAGGTATCCACATAGAGACCCAGTACTTC,TRBV7-2,-,TRBJ2-5,few
CACSSLGSDQTGGPDTQYF,TGTGCCTGCAGCTCCCTGGGGAGTGACCAAACAGGGGGACCAGATACGCAGTATTTT,TRBV12-3/TRBV12-4,TRBD1,TRBJ2-3,-
CASSQGDGLNEQFF,TGTGCCAGCAGCCAGGGCGATGGACTCAATGAGCAGTTCTTC,TRBV3-1,-,TRBJ2-1,few